A selection of T cell receptor beta chains follows, all from one sample in a study of response to subunit inactivated influenza vaccine. TCRdb reprocessed the RT-PCR reads with MiXCR, giving one entry per CDR3 protein. The sample shows about 540,000 distinct CDR3 sequences, around a quarter of them seen only once. In addition, the sample was reused for a study of T cells expressing NK-cell markers.

The specimen comprised CD4+ T cells sorted from PBMCs, sampled 11 to 12 days after vaccination. The origin of the receptors is a man aged 45-60 years who received an inactivated influenza vaccine. Each CDR3 is given with its conserved first and last residue. A D gene is named only where the DNA matches it firmly. Not all rows give a size; the values are once, few, many and, for expanded clones, a class.

-	11	TRBV2	-	TRBJ1-4	CASSEIEKLFF	TGTGCCAGCAGTGAAATTGAAAAACTGTTTTTT
few	15	TRBV28	-	TRBJ1-2	CASSLPHGGEYGYTF	TGTGCCAGCAGTTTACCCCACGGGGGCGAATATGGCTACACCTTC
few	16	TRBV5-1	TRBD2	TRBJ2-1	CASSPQTSGRVHEQFF	TGCGCCAGCAGCCCCCAGACTAGCGGGAGAGTTCATGAGCAGTTCTTC
-	14	TRBV6-1	TRBD2	TRBJ2-7	CASKRAGGLDEQYF	TGTGCCAGTAAAAGAGCGGGAGGGCTGGACGAGCAGTACTTC
few	15	TRBV7-2	TRBD2	TRBJ2-1	CASSLTSGGSGEQFF	TGTGCCAGCAGCTTGACTAGCGGGGGTTCTGGTGAGCAGTTCTTC
few	14	TRBV19	-	TRBJ1-5	CASSVSGPRQPQHF	TGTGCCAGTAGTGTCTCAGGGCCCCGGCAGCCCCAGCATTTT
-	16	TRBV28	TRBD1	TRBJ2-2	CASSPHDRGRTGELFF	TGTGCCAGCAGTCCACACGACAGGGGGCGAACCGGGGAGCTGTTTTTT
few	15	TRBV24-1	TRBD1	TRBJ2-1	CATSDPGQGGWRQFF	TGTGCCACCAGTGATCCAGGACAGGGTGGGTGGAGGCAGTTCTTC
few	13	TRBV29-1	-	TRBJ2-2	CSVEDTFTGELFF	TGCAGCGTTGAGGACACTTTCACCGGGGAGCTGTTTTTT
-	13	TRBV24-1	-	TRBJ2-5	CATSREGVETQYF	TGTGCCACATCCCGAGAGGGGGTAGAGACCCAGTACTTC
few	13	TRBV12-3/TRBV12-4	TRBD2	TRBJ2-3	CASRFAGGDTQYF	TGTGCCAGCAGGTTTGCGGGAGGAGATACGCAGTATTTT
many	11	TRBV12-3/TRBV12-4	-	TRBJ1-1	CASSPGVEAFF	TGTGCCAGCAGCCCGGGAGTTGAAGCTTTCTTT
-	17	TRBV19	TRBD1	TRBJ1-5	CASRDPLRDRTNQPQHF	TGTGCCAGTAGGGACCCTTTGAGGGACAGGACCAATCAGCCCCAGCATTTT
few	15	TRBV7-2	-	TRBJ2-5	CASTAEGLPRETQYF	TGTGCCAGCACCGCAGAGGGCCTTCCAAGGGAGACCCAGTACTTC
few	14	TRBV7-9	-	TRBJ1-1	CASSLAPMGTEAFF	TGTGCCAGCAGCTTAGCCCCGATGGGCACTGAAGCTTTCTTT
few	14	TRBV20-1	-	TRBJ1-5	CSARVGGTNQPQHF	TGCAGTGCTAGAGTGGGGGGAACCAATCAGCCCCAGCATTTT
once	14	TRBV6-2/TRBV6-3	-	TRBJ1-5	CASSYLGGNQPQHF	TGTGCCAGCAGTTACCTCGGGGGAAATCAGCCCCAGCATTTT